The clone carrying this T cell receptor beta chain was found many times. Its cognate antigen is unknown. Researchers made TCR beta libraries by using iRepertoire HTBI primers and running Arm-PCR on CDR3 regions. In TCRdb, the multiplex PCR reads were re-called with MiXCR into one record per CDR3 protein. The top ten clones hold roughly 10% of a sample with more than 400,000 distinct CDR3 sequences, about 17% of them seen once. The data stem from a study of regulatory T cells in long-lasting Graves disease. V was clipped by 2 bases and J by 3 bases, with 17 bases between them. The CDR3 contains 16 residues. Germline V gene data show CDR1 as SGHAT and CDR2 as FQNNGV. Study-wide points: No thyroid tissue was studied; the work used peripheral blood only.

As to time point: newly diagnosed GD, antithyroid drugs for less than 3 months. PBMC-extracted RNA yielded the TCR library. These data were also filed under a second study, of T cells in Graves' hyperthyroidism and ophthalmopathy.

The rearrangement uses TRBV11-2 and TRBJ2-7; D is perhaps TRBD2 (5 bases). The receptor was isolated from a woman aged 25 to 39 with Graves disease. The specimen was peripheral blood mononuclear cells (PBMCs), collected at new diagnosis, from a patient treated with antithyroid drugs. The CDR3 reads CASSLSSPSTVYEQYF. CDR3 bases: TGTGCCAGCAGCTTAAGCTCCCCTAGCACTGTCTACGAGCAGTACTTC.